This TCR beta chain originates from a study of CD8+ T cells in alopecia areata. Study details: Treated individuals took tofacitinib by mouth, 5 to 10 mg twice daily.

cDNA serving as the sequencing template came from extracted, reverse transcribed RNA. Clones were read by immunoSEQ multiplex PCR, and TCRdb kept only the in-frame ones, dropping some. The data hold around 190,000 clones, with 64% observed a single time. Study results and limitations: With patients, TCR sharing proved less clear than in mice, a difference possibly related to HLA. As there was one nonresponder, how baseline CD8+ expansion relates to response remains uncertain.

Comments on this clone: Antigen unknown.

Treatment meaning: oral pan-JAK inhibitor, 5-10 mg twice daily. The receptor comes from a human donor with alopecia areata. The sequenced sample was CD4+ T cells sorted from blood, obtained at week 4, from a patient treated with tofacitinib.

The CDR3: CASNQGGLGDTQYF. The CDR3 region has the DNA TGCGCCAGCAACCAGGGGGGGCTTGGAGATACGCAGTATTTT. This sequence joins TRBV5-1 and TRBJ2-3; perhaps D is TRBD1 or TRBD2 (7 bases each). The V end lost 6 bases, the J end lost 5 bases, and 16 bases lay between the germline ends. CDR3 length: 14 residues. Germline values: CDR1 SGHRS, CDR2 YFSETQ.